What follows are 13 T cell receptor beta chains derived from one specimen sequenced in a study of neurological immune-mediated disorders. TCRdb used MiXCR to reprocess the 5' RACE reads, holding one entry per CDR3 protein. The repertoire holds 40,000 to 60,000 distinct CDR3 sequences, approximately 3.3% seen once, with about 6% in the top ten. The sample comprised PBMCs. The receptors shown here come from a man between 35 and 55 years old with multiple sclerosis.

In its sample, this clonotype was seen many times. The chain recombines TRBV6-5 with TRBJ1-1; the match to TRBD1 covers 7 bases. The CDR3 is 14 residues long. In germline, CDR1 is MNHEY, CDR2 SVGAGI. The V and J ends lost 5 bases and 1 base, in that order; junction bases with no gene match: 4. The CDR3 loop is CASSLNRGNTEAFF. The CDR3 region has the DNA TGTGCCAGCAGTCTAAACAGGGGGAACACTGAAGCTTTCTTT.

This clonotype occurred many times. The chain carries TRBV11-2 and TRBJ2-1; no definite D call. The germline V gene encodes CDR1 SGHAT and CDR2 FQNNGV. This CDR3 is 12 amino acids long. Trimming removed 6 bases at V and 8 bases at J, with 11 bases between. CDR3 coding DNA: TGTGCCAGCAGTTCCGACGTGTATGAGCAGTTCTTC. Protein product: CASSSDVYEQFF. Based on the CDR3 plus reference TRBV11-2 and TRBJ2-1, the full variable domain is EAGVAQSPRYKIIEKRQSVAFWCNPISGHATLYWYQQILGQGPKLLIQFQNNGVVDDSQLPKDRFSAERLKGVDSTLKIQPAKLEDSAVYLCASSSDVYEQFFGPGTRLTVL.

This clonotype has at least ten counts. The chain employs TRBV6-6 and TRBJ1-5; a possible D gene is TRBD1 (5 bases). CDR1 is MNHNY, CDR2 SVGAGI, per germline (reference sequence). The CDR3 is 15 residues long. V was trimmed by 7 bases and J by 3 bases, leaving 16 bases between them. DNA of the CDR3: TGTGCCAGCACGACGGGACTGACCCTCAATCAGCCCCAGCATTTT. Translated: CASTTGLTLNQPQHF.

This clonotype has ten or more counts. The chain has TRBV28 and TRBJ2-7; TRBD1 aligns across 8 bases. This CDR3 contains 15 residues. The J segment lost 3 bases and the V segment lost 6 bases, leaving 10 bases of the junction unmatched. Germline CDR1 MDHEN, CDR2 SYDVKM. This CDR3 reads CASSPNPGQVYEQYF. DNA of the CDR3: TGTGCCAGCAGCCCCAACCCGGGACAGGTCTACGAGCAGTACTTC.

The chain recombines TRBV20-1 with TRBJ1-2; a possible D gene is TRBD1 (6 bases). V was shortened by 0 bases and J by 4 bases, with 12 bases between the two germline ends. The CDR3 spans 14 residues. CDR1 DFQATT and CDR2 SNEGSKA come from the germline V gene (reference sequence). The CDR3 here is CSARDWGGLYGYTF. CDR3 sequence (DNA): TGCAGTGCTAGAGATTGGGGGGGGCTCTATGGCTACACCTTC.

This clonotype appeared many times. The CDR3 DNA sequence: TGTGCCAGCAGCGTAGACACAGGGGCCGGGGGCTACACCTTC. The encoded protein is CASSVDTGAGGYTF. The V and J genes are TRBV9 and TRBJ1-2, with TRBD1 matching 7 bases. CDR3 length: 14 amino acids. Germline V lookup: CDR1 SGDLS, CDR2 YYNGEE. The junction had 7 bases not matched to a gene; V was cut back by 0 bases and J by 8 bases.

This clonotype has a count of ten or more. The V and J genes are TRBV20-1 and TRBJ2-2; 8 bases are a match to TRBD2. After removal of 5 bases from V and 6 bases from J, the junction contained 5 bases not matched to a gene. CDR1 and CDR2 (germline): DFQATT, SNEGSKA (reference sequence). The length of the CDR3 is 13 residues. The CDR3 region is CSASGGAPGELFF. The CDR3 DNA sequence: TGCAGTGCTTCCGGGGGGGCCCCCGGGGAGCTGTTTTTT.

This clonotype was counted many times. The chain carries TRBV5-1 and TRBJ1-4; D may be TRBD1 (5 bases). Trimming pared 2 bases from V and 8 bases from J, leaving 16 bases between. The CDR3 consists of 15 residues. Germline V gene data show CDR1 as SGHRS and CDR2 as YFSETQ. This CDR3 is CASSFSGGKEEKLFF. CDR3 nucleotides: TGCGCCAGCAGCTTCTCGGGGGGGAAAGAGGAAAAACTGTTTTTT. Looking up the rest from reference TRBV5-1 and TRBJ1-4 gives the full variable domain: KAGVTQTPRYLIKTRGQQVTLSCSPISGHRSVSWYQQTPGQGLQFLFEYFSETQRNKGNFPGRFSGRQFSNSRSEMNVSTLELGDSALYLCASSFSGGKEEKLFFGSGTQLSVL.

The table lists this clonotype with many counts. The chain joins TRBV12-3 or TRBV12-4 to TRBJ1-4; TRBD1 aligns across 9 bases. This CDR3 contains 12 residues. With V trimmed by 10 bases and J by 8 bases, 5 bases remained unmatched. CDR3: CATTTGGEKLFF. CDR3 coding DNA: TGTGCCACTACGACAGGGGGGGAAAAACTGTTTTTT.

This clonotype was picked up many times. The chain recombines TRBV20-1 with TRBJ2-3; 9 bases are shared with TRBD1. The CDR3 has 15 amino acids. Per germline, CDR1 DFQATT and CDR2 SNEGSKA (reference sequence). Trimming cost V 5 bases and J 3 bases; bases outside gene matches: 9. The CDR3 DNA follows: TGCAGTGCTGGGGCGAGGACAGGGGAGACAGATACGCAGTATTTT. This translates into CSAGARTGETDTQYF.

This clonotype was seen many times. The CDR3 here is CSARTGNYGYTF. The CDR3 DNA sequence: TGCAGTGCTAGGACAGGGAACTATGGCTACACCTTC. V gene TRBV20-1 combines with J gene TRBJ1-2, with 7 bases matching TRBD1. The germline gives CDR1 DFQATT, CDR2 SNEGSKA (reference sequence). The V segment lost 3 bases and the J segment 2 bases; nucleotides outside the gene matches: 0. The length of the CDR3 is 12 residues.

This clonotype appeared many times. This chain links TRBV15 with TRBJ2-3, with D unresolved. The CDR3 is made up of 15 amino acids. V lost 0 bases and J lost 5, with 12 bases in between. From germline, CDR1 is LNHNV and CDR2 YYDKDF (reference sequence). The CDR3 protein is CATSRDLTNRDTQYF. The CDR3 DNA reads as TGTGCCACCAGCAGAGATTTGACAAATCGAGATACGCAGTATTTT.

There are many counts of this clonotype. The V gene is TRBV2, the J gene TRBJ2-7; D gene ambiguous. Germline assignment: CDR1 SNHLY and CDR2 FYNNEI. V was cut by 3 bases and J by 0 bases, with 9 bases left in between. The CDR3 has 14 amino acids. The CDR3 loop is CASSDGVNSYEQYF. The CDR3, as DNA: TGTGCCAGCAGTGATGGGGTCAACTCCTACGAGCAGTACTTC.